A single sample is the source of the 17 T cell receptor beta chains below, sequenced in a study of beta chain features in type 1 diabetes. The investigators reverse transcribed all of the isolated RNA, so they sequenced expressed TCRB transcripts. Assay: immunoSEQ multiplex PCR; the TCRdb copy retains only in-frame clones and omits some. This sample yields 250,000 to 300,000 clones, of which 8% are seen a single time; roughly 0.94% belongs to the top ten. Sequencing was done on a sample of central memory CD4+ T cells from blood. Every receptor here comes from a woman aged 18-29 years in good health.

This chain links TRBV5-1 with TRBJ2-1; 11 bases are a match to TRBD2. Germline V gives CDR1 SGHRS, CDR2 YFSETQ. Trimming at V came to 0 bases and at J to 5 bases, leaving 4 bases not matched to a gene. The CDR3 runs to 16 residues. CDR3 coding DNA: TGCGCCAGCAGCTTGGCCAGGACTAGCGGGCACAATGAGCAGTTCTTC. Residues: CASSLARTSGHNEQFF.

This clone came up a few times. Other DNA sequences in the sample encode the same CDR3. The chain employs TRBV6-6 and TRBJ1-2; D unclear. This CDR3 region has 14 residues. Germline assignment: CDR1 MNHNY and CDR2 SVGAGI (reference sequence). The V end was cut by 0 bases, the J end by 1 base, with 6 bases between. The CDR3 bases are TGTGCCAGCAGTTACTCGAAGGGTAACTATGGCTACACCTTC. Its protein is CASSYSKGNYGYTF.

As regards this clone: The same CDR3 can be traced to other DNA sequences in this sample. The chain recombines TRBV7-8 with TRBJ2-1; D not resolved. Trimming left V 3 bases short and J 6 bases short, with 12 bases between. Germline V lookup: CDR1 SGHVS, CDR2 FQNEAQ. The CDR3 has 14 residues. CDR3 protein: CASSFLGQVNEQFF. The CDR3 DNA reads TGTGCCAGCAGCTTTTTAGGGCAGGTCAATGAGCAGTTCTTC.

This clone was detected only a few times. The chain uses TRBV28 and TRBJ1-1; no definite D call. Trimming cost V 2 bases and J 0 bases, with 1 base left between them. Germline-derived CDR1 and CDR2 are MDHEN and SYDVKM. The CDR3 spans 12 residues. The CDR3 sequence is CASSLMNTEAFF. DNA of the CDR3: TGTGCCAGCAGTTTAATGAACACTGAAGCTTTCTTT.

V usage is TRBV4-1 and J usage is TRBJ2-3, with 12 positions matching TRBD2. With V trimmed by 1 base and J by 5 bases, 7 bases remained unmatched. From germline, CDR1 is MGHRA and CDR2 YSYEKL. The CDR3 spans 17 residues. The CDR3 DNA reads TGCGCCAGCAGCCAAGCAGGGCTAGCGGGGGGGCTAGATACGCAGTATTTT. This gives the protein CASSQAGLAGGLDTQYF.

This clone was picked up a small number of times. The gene calls are TRBV6-5 and TRBJ1-1; D gene unclear. V was cut by 4 bases and J by 1 base, with 1 base left in between. This CDR3 comprises 11 residues. The germline gives CDR1 MNHEY, CDR2 SVGAGI. DNA of the CDR3: TGTGCCAGCAGTTGGAACACTGAAGCTTTCTTT. Translating it yields CASSWNTEAFF.

The CDR3 DNA sequence: TGCGCCAGCAGCTTGGATCCGGGGACAGAGACCCAGTACTTC. It encodes CASSLDPGTETQYF. This sequence joins TRBV5-1 and TRBJ2-5; D is perhaps TRBD1 or TRBD2 (5 bases each). V was clipped by 0 bases and J by 4 bases, with 10 bases between them. Looked up from germline, CDR1 is SGHRS and CDR2 is YFSETQ. This CDR3 has 14 residues.

The V call is TRBV5-1, the J call TRBJ2-1, with 8 bases lining up with TRBD2. The CDR3 is 15 residues long. Trimming removed 0 bases from V and 5 bases from J; junction bases left unmatched: 4. Germline V lookup: CDR1 SGHRS, CDR2 YFSETQ. CDR3 in DNA: TGCGCCAGCAGCTTGGCCGGGCGGGAGGACAATGAGCAGTTCTTC. Protein: CASSLAGREDNEQFF.

This clone appeared a few times. The rearrangement joins TRBV5-4 to TRBJ2-1; a weak D match, TRBD2 (5 bases). Per the germline V gene, CDR1 is SGHNT and CDR2 is YYREEE (reference sequence). CDR3 length: 14 amino acids. The V end lost 4 bases, the J end lost 6 bases, and 14 bases lay between the germline ends. The CDR3 DNA follows: TGTGCCAGCAGCCAGGCGGACTGGGCCAATGAGCAGTTCTTC. Translated, it gives CASSQADWANEQFF.

Points on this clone: This CDR3 is also generated by other DNA sequences in the sample. V gene TRBV18 combines with J gene TRBJ2-7; D is perhaps TRBD2 (7 bases). V lost 0 bases to trimming and J lost 4 bases, with 10 bases between them. Per the germline V gene, CDR1 is KGHSH and CDR2 is LQKENI. CDR3 length equals 14 residues. The CDR3 is CASSPPGGGYEQYF. The DNA for the CDR3 is TGTGCCAGCTCACCACCGGGAGGGGGTTACGAGCAGTACTTC.

The V call is TRBV7-9, the J call TRBJ1-4; 8 bases are shared with TRBD1. The CDR3 consists of 15 residues. The germline V gene encodes CDR1 SEHNR and CDR2 FQNEAQ (reference sequence). J lost 7 bases, V lost 6 bases, and 10 bases had no gene match. DNA for the CDR3: TGTGCCAGCAGAACCCTTCAGGGGGCAGGTGAAAAACTGTTTTTT. Translation: CASRTLQGAGEKLFF. The full variable domain, in which reference TRBV7-9 and TRBJ1-4 provide the parts outside the CDR3, is DTGVSQNPRHKITKRGQNVTFRCDPISEHNRLYWYRQTLGQGPEFLTYFQNEAQLEKSRLLSDRFSAERPKGSFSTLEIQRTEQGDSAMYLCASRTLQGAGEKLFFGSGTQLSVL.

This clone was seen only a few times. The chain links TRBV27 to TRBJ1-1, with TRBD1 matching 7 bases. Germline V gene sequence: CDR1 MNHEY, CDR2 SMNVEV (reference sequence). The trim removed 3 bases at V and 11 bases at J, leaving 6 bases unmatched. This CDR3 has 12 residues. CDR3 sequence reads: CASSFLQGRAFF. CDR3 DNA: TGTGCCAGCAGTTTCCTACAGGGGAGGGCTTTCTTT.

V is TRBV9 and J is TRBJ2-3; TRBD1 aligns across 8 bases. This CDR3 comprises 17 residues. The germline CDR1 and CDR2 sequences are SGDLS and YYNGEE. Trimming cost V 0 bases and J 9 bases; bases outside gene matches: 15. CDR3 DNA sequence: TGTGCCAGCAGCGTAGGGGGCCCAGGGGGCATCGCGGGGACGCAGTATTTT. Translation gives CASSVGGPGGIAGTQYF.

This clone was found a few times. This specimen includes other DNA sequences encoding the same CDR3. This chain joins TRBV30 and TRBJ2-5; no clear D. V was shortened by 0 bases and J by 5 bases, with 4 bases between the two germline ends. Germline CDR1 and CDR2: GTSNPN and SVGIG (reference sequence). CDR3 length: 11 residues. CDR3 sequence reads: CAWSVGETQYF. Here the CDR3 DNA reads TGTGCCTGGAGTGTAGGGGAGACCCAGTACTTC. Full variable domain (remainder filled in from reference TRBV30 and TRBJ2-5): SQTIHQWPATLVQPVGSPLSLECTVEGTSNPNLYWYRQAAGRGLQLLFYSVGIGQISSEVPQNLSASRPQDRQFILSSKKLLLSDSGFYLCAWSVGETQYFGPGTRLLVL.

As to this clone: A junction boundary mismatches the germline segment, possibly from a read error. The rearrangement joins TRBV7-2 to TRBJ1-2, with D uncertain. Germline-derived CDR1 and CDR2 are SGHTA and FQGNSA. The CDR3 consists of 9 residues. CDR3 loop: CASSLLSIF. The CDR3 DNA sequence: TGTGCCAGCAGCTTACTGTCTATCTTC. Looking up the rest from reference TRBV7-2 and TRBJ1-2 gives the full variable domain: GAGVSQSPSNKVTEKGKDVELRCDPISGHTALYWYRQSLGQGLEFLIYFQGNSAPDKSGLPSDRFSAERTGGSVSTLTIQRTQQEDSAVYLCASSLLSIFGSGTRLTVV.

This clone showed up just a few times. V gene TRBV5-6 combines with J gene TRBJ1-3; a weak D match, TRBD1 (5 bases). Germline CDR1 and CDR2: SGHDT and YYEEEE. V gave up 0 bases and J gave up 0 bases, with 10 bases separating them. This CDR3 contains 16 residues. The CDR3 region has the DNA TGTGCCAGCAGCTTGGTAGTAGGGACCTCTGGAAACACCATATATTTT. It codes for CASSLVVGTSGNTIYF.

This clone was counted ten times or more. In the same sample, other DNA sequences code for this CDR3. The V gene is TRBV5-4, the J gene TRBJ2-2; possibly TRBD1 or TRBD2 for D (5 bases each). The germline CDR1 and CDR2 sequences are SGHNT and YYREEE (reference sequence). CDR3 length equals 14 residues. Trimming left V 4 bases short and J 2 bases short, with 9 bases between. The CDR3 is CASSPRGNTGELFF. CDR3 sequence (DNA): TGTGCCAGCAGCCCCCGGGGCAACACCGGGGAGCTGTTTTTT. Drawing the rest from reference TRBV5-4 and TRBJ2-2, the complete variable domain is ETGVTQSPTHLIKTRGQQVTLRCSSQSGHNTVSWYQQALGQGPQFIFQYYREEENGRGNFPPRFSGLQFPNYSSELNVNALELDDSALYLCASSPRGNTGELFFGEGSRLTVL.